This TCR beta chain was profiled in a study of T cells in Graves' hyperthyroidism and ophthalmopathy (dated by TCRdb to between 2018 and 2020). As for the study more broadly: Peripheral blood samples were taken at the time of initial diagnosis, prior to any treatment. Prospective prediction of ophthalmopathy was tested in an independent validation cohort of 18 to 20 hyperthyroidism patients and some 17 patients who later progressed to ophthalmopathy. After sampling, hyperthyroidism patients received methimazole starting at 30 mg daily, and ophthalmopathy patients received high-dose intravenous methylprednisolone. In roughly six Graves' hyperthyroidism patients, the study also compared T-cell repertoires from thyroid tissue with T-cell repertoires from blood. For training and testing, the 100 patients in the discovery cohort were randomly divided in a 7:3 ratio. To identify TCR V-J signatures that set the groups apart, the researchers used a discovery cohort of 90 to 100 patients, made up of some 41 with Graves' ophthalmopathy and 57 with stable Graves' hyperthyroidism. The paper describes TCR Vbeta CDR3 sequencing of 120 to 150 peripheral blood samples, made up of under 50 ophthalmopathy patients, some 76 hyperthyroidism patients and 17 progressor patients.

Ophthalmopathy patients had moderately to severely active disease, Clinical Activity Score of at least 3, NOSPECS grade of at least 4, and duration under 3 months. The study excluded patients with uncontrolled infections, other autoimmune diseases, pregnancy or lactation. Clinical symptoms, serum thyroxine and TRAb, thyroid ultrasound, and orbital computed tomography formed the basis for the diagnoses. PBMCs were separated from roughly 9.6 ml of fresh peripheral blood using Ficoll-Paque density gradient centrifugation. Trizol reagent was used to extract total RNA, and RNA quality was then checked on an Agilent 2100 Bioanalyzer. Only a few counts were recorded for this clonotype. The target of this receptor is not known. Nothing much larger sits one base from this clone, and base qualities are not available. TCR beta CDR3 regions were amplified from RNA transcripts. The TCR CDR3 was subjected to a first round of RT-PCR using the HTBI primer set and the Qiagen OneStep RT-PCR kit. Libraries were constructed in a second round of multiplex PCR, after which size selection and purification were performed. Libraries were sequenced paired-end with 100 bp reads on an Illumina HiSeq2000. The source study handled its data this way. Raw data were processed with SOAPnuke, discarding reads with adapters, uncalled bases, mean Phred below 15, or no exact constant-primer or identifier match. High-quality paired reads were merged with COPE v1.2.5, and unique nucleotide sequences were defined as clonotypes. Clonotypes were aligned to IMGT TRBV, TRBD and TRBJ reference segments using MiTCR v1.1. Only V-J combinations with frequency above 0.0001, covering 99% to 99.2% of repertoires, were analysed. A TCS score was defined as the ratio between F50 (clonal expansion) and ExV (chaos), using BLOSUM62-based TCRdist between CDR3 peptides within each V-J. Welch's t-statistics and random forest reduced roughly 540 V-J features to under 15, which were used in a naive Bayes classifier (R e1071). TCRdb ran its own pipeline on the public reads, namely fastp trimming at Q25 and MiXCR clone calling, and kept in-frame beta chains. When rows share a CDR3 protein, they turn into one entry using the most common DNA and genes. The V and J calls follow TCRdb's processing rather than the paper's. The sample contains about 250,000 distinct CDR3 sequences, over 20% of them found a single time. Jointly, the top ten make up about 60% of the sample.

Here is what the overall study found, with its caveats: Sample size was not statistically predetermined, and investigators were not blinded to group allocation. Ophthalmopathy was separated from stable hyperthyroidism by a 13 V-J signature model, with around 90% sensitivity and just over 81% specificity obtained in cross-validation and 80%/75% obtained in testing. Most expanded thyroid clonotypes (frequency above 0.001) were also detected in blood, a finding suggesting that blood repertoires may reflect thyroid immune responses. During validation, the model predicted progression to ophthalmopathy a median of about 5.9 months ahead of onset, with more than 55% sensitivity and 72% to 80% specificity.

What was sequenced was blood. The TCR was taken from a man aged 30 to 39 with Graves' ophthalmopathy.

CDR3 sequence: CAIKGTDRSSYNEQFF. The DNA reads as follows: TGTGCCATCAAAGGGACCGACCGCAGCTCCTACAATGAGCAGTTCTTC. The chain couples TRBV10-3 to TRBJ2-1; the D segment is perhaps TRBD1 or TRBD2, each sharing 5 matched bases. Sequences ENHRY (CDR1) and SYGVKD (CDR2) are obtained from the germline V gene. The V and J ends are trimmed by 7 bases and 0 bases, leaving 16 bases between them. The CDR3 runs 16 residues from the cysteine to the phenylalanine. The kept DNA is CDR3 alone, 48 bases in frame from the first base.